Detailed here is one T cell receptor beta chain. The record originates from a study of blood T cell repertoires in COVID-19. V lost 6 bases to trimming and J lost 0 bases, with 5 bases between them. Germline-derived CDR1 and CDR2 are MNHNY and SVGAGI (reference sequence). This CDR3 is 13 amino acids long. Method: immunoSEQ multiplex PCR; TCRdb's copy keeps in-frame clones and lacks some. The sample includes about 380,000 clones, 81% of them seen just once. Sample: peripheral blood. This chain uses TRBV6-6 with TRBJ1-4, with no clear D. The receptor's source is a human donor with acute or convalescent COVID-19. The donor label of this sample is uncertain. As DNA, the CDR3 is TGTGCCAGCAGGCGGGCAACTAATGAAAAACTGTTTTTT. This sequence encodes CASRRATNEKLFF.